This T cell receptor (beta chain) emerged from a study of blood T cell repertoires in COVID-19. Study at large: Samples representing acute and convalescent COVID-19 were sourced from the United States, Italy and Spain.

Sequenced by immunoSEQ multiplex PCR; TCRdb stores in-frame clones only, minus some. The sample holds around 150,000 clones, approximately 82% seen once. Germline-derived CDR1 and CDR2 are LGHDT and YNNKEL (reference sequence). This CDR3 contains 18 residues. V lost 3 bases to trimming and J lost 1 base; unmatched junction nucleotides: 13. The source material was peripheral blood. The sequence was collected from a woman aged 45 to 65 in a cohort sampled during active or convalescent COVID-19. The J gene is TRBJ1-2, the V gene TRBV3-1 (or the pseudogene TRBV3-2), with 8 bases identical to TRBD1. Here the CDR3 reads CASSHWGQGAPLNYGYTF. DNA for the CDR3: TGTGCCAGCAGCCATTGGGGGCAGGGGGCCCCCCTTAACTATGGCTACACCTTC.